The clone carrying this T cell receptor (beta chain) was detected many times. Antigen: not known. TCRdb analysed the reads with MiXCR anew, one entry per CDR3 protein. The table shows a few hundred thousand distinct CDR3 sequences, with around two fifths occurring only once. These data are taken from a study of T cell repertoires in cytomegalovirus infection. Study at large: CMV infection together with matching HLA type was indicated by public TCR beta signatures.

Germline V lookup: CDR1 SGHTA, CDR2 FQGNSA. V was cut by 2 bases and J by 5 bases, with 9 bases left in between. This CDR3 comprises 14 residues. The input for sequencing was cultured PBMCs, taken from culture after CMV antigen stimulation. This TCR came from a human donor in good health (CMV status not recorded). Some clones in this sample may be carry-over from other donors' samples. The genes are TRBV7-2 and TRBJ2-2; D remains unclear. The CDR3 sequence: CASSLYGQTGELFF. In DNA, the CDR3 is TGTGCCAGCAGCTTATACGGGCAGACCGGGGAGCTGTTTTTT.